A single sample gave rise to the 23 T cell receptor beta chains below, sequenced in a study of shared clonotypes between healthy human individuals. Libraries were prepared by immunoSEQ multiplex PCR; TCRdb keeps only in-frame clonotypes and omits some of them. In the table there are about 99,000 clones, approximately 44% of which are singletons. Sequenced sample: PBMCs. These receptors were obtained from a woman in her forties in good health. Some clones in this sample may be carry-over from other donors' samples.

DNA for the CDR3: TGCAGCGTCCGGGCACCAACGAAGGAGCAGTACTTC. Translating gives CSVRAPTKEQYF. The chain carries TRBV29-1 and TRBJ2-7; D call uncertain. CDR3 size: 12 residues. CDR1 SQVTM and CDR2 ANQGSEA come from the germline V gene. V was pared by 6 bases and J by 7 bases, with 16 bases between.

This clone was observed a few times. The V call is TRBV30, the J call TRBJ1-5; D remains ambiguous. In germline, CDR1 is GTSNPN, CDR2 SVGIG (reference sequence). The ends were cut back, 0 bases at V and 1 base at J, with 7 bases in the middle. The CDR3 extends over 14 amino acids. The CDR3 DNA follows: TGTGCCTGGAGTGTACGGTCGAGCAATCAGCCCCAGCATTTT. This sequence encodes CAWSVRSSNQPQHF.

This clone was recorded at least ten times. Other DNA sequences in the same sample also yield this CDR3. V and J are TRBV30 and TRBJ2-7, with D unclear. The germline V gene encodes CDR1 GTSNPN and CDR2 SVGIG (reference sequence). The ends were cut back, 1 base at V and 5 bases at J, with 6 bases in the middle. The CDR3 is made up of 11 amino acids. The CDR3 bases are TGTGCCTGGAGTGGAGACAACGAGCAGTACTTC. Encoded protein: CAWSGDNEQYF.

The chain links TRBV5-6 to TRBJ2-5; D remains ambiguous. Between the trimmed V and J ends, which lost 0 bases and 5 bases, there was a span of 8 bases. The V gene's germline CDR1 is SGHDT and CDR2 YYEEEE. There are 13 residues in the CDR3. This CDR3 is CASSLDYQETQYF. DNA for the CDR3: TGTGCCAGCAGCTTGGACTATCAGGAGACCCAGTACTTC.

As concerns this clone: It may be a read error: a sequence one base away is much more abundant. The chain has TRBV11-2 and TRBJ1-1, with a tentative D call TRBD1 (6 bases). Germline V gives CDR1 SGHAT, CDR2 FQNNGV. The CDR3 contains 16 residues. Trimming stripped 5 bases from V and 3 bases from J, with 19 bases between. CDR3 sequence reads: CASSPMARGWDTEAFF. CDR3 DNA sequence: TGTGCCAGCAGCCCCATGGCCAGGGGCTGGGACACTGAAGCTTTCTTT.

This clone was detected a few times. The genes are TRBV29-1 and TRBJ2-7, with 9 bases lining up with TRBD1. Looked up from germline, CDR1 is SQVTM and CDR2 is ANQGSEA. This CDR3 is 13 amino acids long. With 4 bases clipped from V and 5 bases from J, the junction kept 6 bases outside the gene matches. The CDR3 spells CSVGGTGGHEQYF. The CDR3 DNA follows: TGCAGCGTTGGCGGAACAGGGGGCCACGAGCAGTACTTC.

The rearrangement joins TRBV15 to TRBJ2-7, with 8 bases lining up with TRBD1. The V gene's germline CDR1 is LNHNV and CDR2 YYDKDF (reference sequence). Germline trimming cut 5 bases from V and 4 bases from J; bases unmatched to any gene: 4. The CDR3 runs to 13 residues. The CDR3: CATSAGQEYEQYF. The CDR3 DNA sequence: TGTGCCACCAGCGCGGGACAGGAGTACGAGCAGTACTTC. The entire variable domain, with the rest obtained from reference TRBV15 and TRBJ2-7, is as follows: DAMVIQNPRYQVTQFGKPVTLSCSQTLNHNVMYWYQQKSSQAPKLLFHYYDKDFNNEADTPDNFQSRRPNTSFCFLDIRSPGLGDTAMYLCATSAGQEYEQYFGPGTRLTVT.

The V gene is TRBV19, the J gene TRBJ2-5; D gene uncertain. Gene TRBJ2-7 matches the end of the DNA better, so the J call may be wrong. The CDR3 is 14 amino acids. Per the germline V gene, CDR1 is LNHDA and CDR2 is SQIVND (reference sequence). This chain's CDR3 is CASSISLSSYEQYF. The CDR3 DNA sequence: TGTGCCAGTAGTATCTCCTTGAGCTCCTACGAGCAGTACTTC.

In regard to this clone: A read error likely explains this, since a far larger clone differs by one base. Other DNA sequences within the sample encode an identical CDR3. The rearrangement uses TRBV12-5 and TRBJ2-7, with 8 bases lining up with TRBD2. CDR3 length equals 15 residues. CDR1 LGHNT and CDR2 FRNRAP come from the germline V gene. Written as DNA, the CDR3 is TGCGCTAGTGGTTTGGCAGGGACTAGCTCCTACGAGCAGTACTTC. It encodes CASGLAGTSSYEQYF.

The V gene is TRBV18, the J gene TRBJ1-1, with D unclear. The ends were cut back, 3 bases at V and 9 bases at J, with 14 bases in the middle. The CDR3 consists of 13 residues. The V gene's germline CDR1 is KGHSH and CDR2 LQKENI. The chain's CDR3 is CASSPSLDYKAFF. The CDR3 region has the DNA TGTGCCAGCTCACCTTCCCTTGACTACAAAGCTTTCTTT. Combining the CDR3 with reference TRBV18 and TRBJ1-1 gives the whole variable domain NAGVMQNPRHLVRRRGQEARLRCSPMKGHSHVYWYRQLPEEGLKFMVYLQKENIIDESGMPKERFSAEFPKEGPSILRIQQVVRGDSAAYFCASSPSLDYKAFFGQGTRLTVV.

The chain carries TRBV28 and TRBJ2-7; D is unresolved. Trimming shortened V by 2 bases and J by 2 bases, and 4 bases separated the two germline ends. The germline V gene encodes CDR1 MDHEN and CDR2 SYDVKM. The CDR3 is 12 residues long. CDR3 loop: CASSLTPYEQYF. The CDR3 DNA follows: TGTGCCAGCAGTTTAACCCCCTACGAGCAGTACTTC.

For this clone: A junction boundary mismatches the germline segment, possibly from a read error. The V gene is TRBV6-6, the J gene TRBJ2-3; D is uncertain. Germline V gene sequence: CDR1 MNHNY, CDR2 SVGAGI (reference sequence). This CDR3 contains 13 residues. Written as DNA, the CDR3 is TGTGCCATCAGTTCCGCGCCGGGAGATACGCAGTATTTT. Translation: CAISSAPGDTQYF.

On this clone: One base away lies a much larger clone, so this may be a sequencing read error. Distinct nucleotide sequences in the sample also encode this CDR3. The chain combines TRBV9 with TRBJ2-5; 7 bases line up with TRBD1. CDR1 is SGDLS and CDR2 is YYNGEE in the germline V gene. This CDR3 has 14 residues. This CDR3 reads CASSPQGIQETQYF. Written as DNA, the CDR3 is TGTGCCAGCAGCCCACAGGGGATACAAGAGACTCAGTACTTC.

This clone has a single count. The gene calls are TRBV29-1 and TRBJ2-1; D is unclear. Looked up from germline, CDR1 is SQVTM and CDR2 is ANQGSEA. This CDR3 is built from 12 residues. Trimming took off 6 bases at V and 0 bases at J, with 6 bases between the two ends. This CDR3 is CSVASSYNEQFF. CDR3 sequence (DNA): TGCAGCGTCGCGAGCTCCTACAATGAGCAGTTCTTC.

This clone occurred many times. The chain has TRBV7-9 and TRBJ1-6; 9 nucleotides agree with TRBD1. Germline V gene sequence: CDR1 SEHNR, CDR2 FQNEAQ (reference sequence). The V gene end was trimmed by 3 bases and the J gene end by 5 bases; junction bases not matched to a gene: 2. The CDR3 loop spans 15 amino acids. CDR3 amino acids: CASSFGQGNNSPLHF. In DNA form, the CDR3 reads TGTGCCAGCAGCTTCGGACAGGGGAATAATTCACCCCTCCACTTT.

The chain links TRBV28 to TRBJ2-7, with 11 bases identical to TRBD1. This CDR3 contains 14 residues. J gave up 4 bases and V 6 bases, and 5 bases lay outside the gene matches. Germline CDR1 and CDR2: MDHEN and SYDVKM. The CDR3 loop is CASSAGTGGYEQYF. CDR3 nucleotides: TGTGCCAGCAGCGCCGGGACAGGGGGGTACGAGCAGTACTTC.

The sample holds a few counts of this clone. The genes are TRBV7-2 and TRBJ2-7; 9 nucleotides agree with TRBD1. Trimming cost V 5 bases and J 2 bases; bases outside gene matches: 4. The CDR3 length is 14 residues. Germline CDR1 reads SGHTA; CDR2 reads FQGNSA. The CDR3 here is CASSQGQGPYEQYF. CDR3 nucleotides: TGTGCCAGCAGCCAGGGACAGGGCCCCTACGAGCAGTACTTC.

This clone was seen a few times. The CDR3 sequence is CASQTGRSGNTIYF. CDR3 coding DNA: TGTGCCAGCCAGACAGGCCGCTCTGGAAACACCATATATTTT. The V call is TRBV28, the J call TRBJ1-3, with D perhaps TRBD1 (6 bases). Germline V gene lookup returns CDR1 MDHEN and CDR2 SYDVKM. The CDR3 sequence is 14 residues long. Trimming shortened V by 8 bases and J by 0 bases, and 11 bases separated the two germline ends.

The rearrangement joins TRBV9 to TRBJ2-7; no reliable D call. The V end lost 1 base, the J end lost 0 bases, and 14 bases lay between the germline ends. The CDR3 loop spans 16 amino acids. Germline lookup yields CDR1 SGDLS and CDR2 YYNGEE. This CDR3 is CASSVPLDPSSYEQYF. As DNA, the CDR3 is TGTGCCAGCAGCGTACCCCTGGACCCCAGCTCCTACGAGCAGTACTTC.

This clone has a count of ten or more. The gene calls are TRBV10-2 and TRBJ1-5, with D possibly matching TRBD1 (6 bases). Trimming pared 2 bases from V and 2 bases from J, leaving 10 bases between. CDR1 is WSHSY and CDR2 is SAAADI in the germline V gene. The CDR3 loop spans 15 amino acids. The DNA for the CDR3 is TGCGCCAGCAGTGAGGACAGGACCCGCAATCAGCCCCAGCATTTT. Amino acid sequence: CASSEDRTRNQPQHF.

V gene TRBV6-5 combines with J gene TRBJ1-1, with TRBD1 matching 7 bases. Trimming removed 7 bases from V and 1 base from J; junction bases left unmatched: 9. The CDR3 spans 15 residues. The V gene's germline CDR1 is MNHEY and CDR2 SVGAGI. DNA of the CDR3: TGTGCCAGCACACCGCTGGGGACAGAGAACACTGAAGCTTTCTTT. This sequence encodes CASTPLGTENTEAFF.

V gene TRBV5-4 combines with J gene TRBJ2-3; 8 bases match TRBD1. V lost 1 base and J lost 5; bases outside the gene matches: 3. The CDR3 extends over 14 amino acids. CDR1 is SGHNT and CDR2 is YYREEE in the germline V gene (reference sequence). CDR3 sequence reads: CASSLRTGLDTQYF. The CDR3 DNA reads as TGTGCCAGCAGCTTGAGGACAGGGTTAGATACGCAGTATTTT.

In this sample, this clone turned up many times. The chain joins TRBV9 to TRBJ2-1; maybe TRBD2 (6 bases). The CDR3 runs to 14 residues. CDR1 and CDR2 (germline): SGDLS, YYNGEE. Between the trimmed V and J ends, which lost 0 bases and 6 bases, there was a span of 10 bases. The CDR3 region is CASSVGLASNEQFF. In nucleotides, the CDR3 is TGTGCCAGCAGCGTAGGGCTAGCGAGCAATGAGCAGTTCTTC.